These T cell receptor beta chains were read from a single sample in a study of cytomegalovirus exposure and HLA in healthy donors. Profiling relied on immunoSEQ multiplex PCR, and the TCRdb table lists in-frame clones only, not all of them. The sample yields 130,000 to 150,000 clones, 65% to 80% seen once. Specimen: PBMCs. The origin of the receptors is a male donor in good health and CMV-seropositive. The CDR3 runs from the conserved cysteine through the conserved F or W. The D gene is left open where the match is weak. Some rows mark clone size as missing; the rest say once, few, many or name a class of expanded clone.

cdr3_aa: CAWSSLGGTEAFF
cdr3_nt: TGTGCCTGGAGTAGTCTAGGAGGCACTGAAGCTTTCTTT
j_call: TRBJ1-1
d_call: NA
v_call: TRBV30
clone_size: NA

cdr3_aa: CASTAGGPAFF
cdr3_nt: TGTGCCAGCACCGCAGGGGGGCCAGCTTTCTTT
j_call: TRBJ1-1
d_call: TRBD1
v_call: TRBV6-5
clone_size: NA

cdr3_aa: CASSHLDRGNTEAFF
cdr3_nt: TGCGCCAGCAGCCATTTAGACAGGGGGAACACTGAAGCTTTCTTT
j_call: TRBJ1-1
d_call: TRBD1
v_call: TRBV4-3
clone_size: NA

cdr3_aa: CASSLTRSYNEQFF
cdr3_nt: TGTGCCAGCAGTTTGACTCGCTCCTACAATGAGCAGTTCTTC
j_call: TRBJ2-1
d_call: NA
v_call: TRBV27
clone_size: NA

cdr3_aa: CASSLTGQGLYEQYF
cdr3_nt: TGTGCCAGCAGCTTAACCGGACAGGGGCTGTACGAGCAGTACTTC
j_call: TRBJ2-7
d_call: TRBD1
v_call: TRBV7-9
clone_size: once

cdr3_aa: CASSKRTRPGQGAPYNEQFF
cdr3_nt: TGTGCCAGCAGCAAAAGGACTAGACCGGGACAGGGGGCCCCCTACAATGAGCAGTTCTTC
j_call: TRBJ2-1
d_call: NA
v_call: TRBV21-1
clone_size: NA

cdr3_aa: CASSFTGAEGYTF
cdr3_nt: TGTGCCAGCAGCTTCACAGGGGCGGAGGGCTACACCTTC
j_call: TRBJ1-2
d_call: TRBD1
v_call: TRBV5-4
clone_size: NA

cdr3_aa: CASSSWTGWNKFF
cdr3_nt: TGTGCCAGCAGCAGCTGGACAGGGTGGAATAAGTTCTTC
j_call: TRBJ2-1
d_call: TRBD1
v_call: TRBV5-6
clone_size: NA

cdr3_aa: CASSRVSTDTQYF
cdr3_nt: TGTGCCAGCAGCCGTGTGAGCACAGATACGCAGTATTTT
j_call: TRBJ2-3
d_call: NA
v_call: TRBV27
clone_size: few

cdr3_aa: CASSQVVRRGPENEQFF
cdr3_nt: TGCGCCAGCAGCCAAGTTGTGAGGCGGGGGCCCGAAAATGAGCAGTTCTTC
j_call: TRBJ2-1
d_call: NA
v_call: TRBV4-3
clone_size: NA

cdr3_aa: CASSFSGELDNEQFF
cdr3_nt: TGTGCCAGCAGCTTCAGCGGGGAGCTGGACAATGAGCAGTTCTTC
j_call: TRBJ2-1
d_call: TRBD2
v_call: TRBV6-5
clone_size: NA

cdr3_aa: CASSEFQGANTEAFF
cdr3_nt: TGTGCCAGCAGTGAATTTCAGGGGGCGAACACTGAAGCTTTCTTT
j_call: TRBJ1-1
d_call: TRBD1
v_call: TRBV25-1
clone_size: NA

cdr3_aa: CASSLGGGNTEAFF
cdr3_nt: TGTGCCAGCAGCTTAGGGGGGGGAAACACTGAAGCTTTCTTT
j_call: TRBJ1-1
d_call: NA
v_call: TRBV7-8
clone_size: NA

cdr3_aa: CASSPPGTSGTRQFF
cdr3_nt: TGTGCCAGCAGCCCCCCGGGGACTAGCGGGACGAGGCAGTTCTTC
j_call: TRBJ2-1
d_call: TRBD2
v_call: TRBV7-9
clone_size: NA

cdr3_aa: CASSLTAKNTEAFF
cdr3_nt: TGTGCCAGCAGCTTGACAGCGAAGAACACTGAAGCTTTCTTT
j_call: TRBJ1-1
d_call: NA
v_call: TRBV7-8
clone_size: NA

cdr3_aa: CSVASGGSSYEQYF
cdr3_nt: TGCAGCGTTGCTAGCGGAGGTAGCTCCTACGAGCAGTACTTC
j_call: TRBJ2-7
d_call: TRBD2
v_call: TRBV29-1
clone_size: NA

cdr3_aa: CASSRSSPNTGELFF
cdr3_nt: TGTGCCAGCAGTCGGAGCTCCCCGAACACCGGGGAGCTGTTTTTT
j_call: TRBJ2-2
d_call: NA
v_call: TRBV6-5
clone_size: NA

cdr3_aa: CATSTPGSQPQHF
cdr3_nt: TGTGCCACCAGCACGCCGGGGTCTCAGCCCCAGCATTTT
j_call: TRBJ1-5
d_call: NA
v_call: TRBV15
clone_size: NA

cdr3_aa: CASSEGQGAYEQYF
cdr3_nt: TGTGCCAGCAGCGAGGGACAGGGGGCCTACGAGCAGTACTTC
j_call: TRBJ2-7
d_call: TRBD1
v_call: TRBV9
clone_size: NA

cdr3_aa: CASSLGRRPQETQYF
cdr3_nt: TGTGCCAGCAGCTTAGGGAGACGGCCCCAGGAGACCCAGTACTTC
j_call: TRBJ2-5
d_call: NA
v_call: TRBV11-3
clone_size: NA

cdr3_aa: CASSLQGEGEKLFF
cdr3_nt: TGCGCCAGCAGCTTACAAGGGGAGGGAGAAAAACTGTTTTTT
j_call: TRBJ1-4
d_call: NA
v_call: TRBV5-1
clone_size: NA

cdr3_aa: CASSQRGRVSYEQYF
cdr3_nt: TGCGCCAGCAGTCAGAGGGGGCGGGTCTCCTACGAGCAGTACTTC
j_call: TRBJ2-7
d_call: TRBD1
v_call: TRBV23-1
clone_size: NA

cdr3_aa: CASRRGLSGDEQYF
cdr3_nt: TGTGCCAGCAGACGAGGGCTTTCGGGCGACGAGCAGTACTTC
j_call: TRBJ2-7
d_call: NA
v_call: TRBV6-5
clone_size: NA

cdr3_aa: CASSLVPGIGTDTQYF
cdr3_nt: TGCGCCAGCAGCTTGGTGCCGGGGATCGGCACAGATACGCAGTATTTT
j_call: TRBJ2-3
d_call: NA
v_call: TRBV5-1
clone_size: NA

cdr3_aa: CASSPQLSGGAYEQYF
cdr3_nt: TGTGCCAGCAGCCCCCAGCTAAGCGGGGGGGCCTACGAGCAGTACTTC
j_call: TRBJ2-7
d_call: TRBD2
v_call: TRBV7-2
clone_size: few

cdr3_aa: CASSLWWRGWVSDQETQYF
cdr3_nt: TGTGCCAGCAGCTTATGGTGGCGGGGGTGGGTATCGGACCAAGAGACCCAGTACTTC
j_call: TRBJ2-5
d_call: TRBD2
v_call: TRBV7-8
clone_size: NA

cdr3_aa: CASSRRLAGESYNEQFF
cdr3_nt: TGTGCCAGTAGTCGTCGACTAGCGGGAGAGTCCTACAATGAGCAGTTCTTC
j_call: TRBJ2-1
d_call: TRBD2
v_call: TRBV19
clone_size: NA

cdr3_aa: CASSQSYQETQYF
cdr3_nt: TGCGCCAGCAGCCAATCGTACCAAGAGACCCAGTACTTC
j_call: TRBJ2-5
d_call: NA
v_call: TRBV4-1
clone_size: NA

cdr3_aa: CASSPWDSNTEAFF
cdr3_nt: TGTGCCAGCTCACCCTGGGACAGCAACACTGAAGCTTTCTTT
j_call: TRBJ1-1
d_call: TRBD1
v_call: TRBV18
clone_size: NA

cdr3_aa: CASRYPGQGYSPLHF
cdr3_nt: TGTGCCAGCAGATATCCGGGACAGGGGTATTCACCCCTCCACTTT
j_call: TRBJ1-6
d_call: TRBD1
v_call: TRBV28
clone_size: NA

cdr3_aa: CASSFEGQGVEQYF
cdr3_nt: TGTGCCAGCAGCTTCGAGGGACAGGGGGTCGAGCAGTACTTC
j_call: TRBJ2-7
d_call: TRBD1
v_call: TRBV5-5
clone_size: few

cdr3_aa: CASSYTGGGLNTEAFF
cdr3_nt: TGCGCCAGCAGCTACACAGGGGGCGGATTGAACACTGAAGCTTTCTTT
j_call: TRBJ1-1
d_call: TRBD1
v_call: TRBV4-1
clone_size: NA

cdr3_aa: CASSPGREVDTQYF
cdr3_nt: TGTGCCAGCAGCCCGGGAAGAGAGGTAGATACGCAGTATTTT
j_call: TRBJ2-3
d_call: NA
v_call: TRBV7-9
clone_size: NA

cdr3_aa: CASSLETRPNTGELFF
cdr3_nt: TGTGCCAGCAGTCTCGAGACTAGACCGAACACCGGGGAGCTGTTTTTT
j_call: TRBJ2-2
d_call: NA
v_call: TRBV27
clone_size: NA

cdr3_aa: CASRTTDSQYGYTF
cdr3_nt: TGTGCCAGTAGGACGACGGACAGTCAATATGGCTACACCTTC
j_call: TRBJ1-2
d_call: NA
v_call: TRBV19
clone_size: NA

cdr3_aa: CASSLGGVSSYNEQFF
cdr3_nt: TGTGCCAGCAGCTTAGGGGGCGTAAGCTCCTACAATGAGCAGTTCTTC
j_call: TRBJ2-1
d_call: NA
v_call: TRBV7-2
clone_size: NA

cdr3_aa: CASRPAGGTGAFF
cdr3_nt: TGTGCCAGCAGACCGGCAGGGGGCACGGGAGCTTTCTTT
j_call: TRBJ1-1
d_call: TRBD1
v_call: TRBV6-5
clone_size: once

cdr3_aa: CASSEGAAGSGTDTQYF
cdr3_nt: TGTGCCAGCTCCGAAGGGGCAGCGGGATCGGGCACAGATACGCAGTATTTT
j_call: TRBJ2-3
d_call: TRBD2
v_call: TRBV18
clone_size: NA

cdr3_aa: CASSVGGTGIEYF
cdr3_nt: TGTGCCAGCAGCGTAGGGGGGACAGGGATTGAGTACTTC
j_call: TRBJ2-7
d_call: TRBD1
v_call: TRBV9
clone_size: few

cdr3_aa: CASSAPVGSASGELRAQYF
cdr3_nt: TGTGCCAGCAGCGCTCCCGTAGGCTCGGCTAGCGGGGAACTACGTGCGCAGTACTTC
j_call: TRBJ2-7
d_call: TRBD2
v_call: TRBV13
clone_size: NA

cdr3_aa: CASSLEGPSGYGYTF
cdr3_nt: TGTGCCAGCAGTTTAGAGGGCCCCTCCGGGTATGGCTACACCTTC
j_call: TRBJ1-2
d_call: NA
v_call: TRBV27
clone_size: NA

cdr3_aa: CASSEGPGVTQYF
cdr3_nt: TGTGCCAGCAGTGAAGGGCCGGGGGTGACCCAGTACTTC
j_call: TRBJ2-5
d_call: NA
v_call: TRBV6-1
clone_size: NA

cdr3_aa: CASSQVAGLGEKLFF
cdr3_nt: TGCGCCAGCAGCCAAGTGGCGGGGTTGGGTGAAAAACTGTTTTTT
j_call: TRBJ1-4
d_call: NA
v_call: TRBV4-1
clone_size: NA

cdr3_aa: CASSPSTGVQPQHF
cdr3_nt: TGTGCCAGCAGTCCTTCGACAGGGGTGCAGCCCCAGCATTTT
j_call: TRBJ1-5
d_call: TRBD1
v_call: TRBV27
clone_size: NA

cdr3_aa: CASRVLAGDPQETQYF
cdr3_nt: TGTGCCAGCAGAGTTCTAGCGGGAGATCCCCAAGAGACCCAGTACTTC
j_call: TRBJ2-5
d_call: TRBD2
v_call: TRBV27
clone_size: NA

cdr3_aa: CASSVGSNTEAFF
cdr3_nt: TGTGCCAGCAGCGTGGGGAGTAACACTGAAGCTTTCTTT
j_call: TRBJ1-1
d_call: NA
v_call: TRBV9
clone_size: NA

cdr3_aa: CASSLGGPTAQYF
cdr3_nt: TGTGCCAGCAGCTTAGGCGGGCCGACGGCGCAGTACTTC
j_call: TRBJ2-7
d_call: NA
v_call: TRBV7-3
clone_size: few

cdr3_aa: CASLGGTTGFSGNEQFF
cdr3_nt: TGTGCCAGCCTGGGAGGGACTACAGGGTTTTCTGGGAATGAGCAGTTCTTC
j_call: TRBJ2-1
d_call: NA
v_call: TRBV5-5
clone_size: NA

cdr3_aa: CASSLRGLDYNEQFF
cdr3_nt: TGTGCCAGCAGCTTAAGGGGACTAGATTACAATGAGCAGTTCTTC
j_call: TRBJ2-1
d_call: TRBD2
v_call: TRBV7-3
clone_size: NA

cdr3_aa: CASSELPTGGIYEQYF
cdr3_nt: TGTGCCAGCAGTGAACTGCCGACAGGGGGCATCTACGAGCAGTACTTC
j_call: TRBJ2-7
d_call: TRBD1
v_call: TRBV2
clone_size: NA

cdr3_aa: CASSQQGSGELFF
cdr3_nt: TGTGCCAGCAGCCAGCAGGGTTCCGGGGAGCTGTTTTTT
j_call: TRBJ2-2
d_call: NA
v_call: TRBV5-6
clone_size: NA

cdr3_aa: CASSLLYGSGNTIYF
cdr3_nt: TGTGCCAGCAGCTTGCTATACGGCTCTGGAAACACCATATATTTT
j_call: TRBJ1-3
d_call: NA
v_call: TRBV11-2
clone_size: NA

cdr3_aa: CASSYSKGDTEAFF
cdr3_nt: TGTGCCAGCAGTTACTCGAAAGGGGACACTGAAGCCTTCTTT
j_call: TRBJ1-1
d_call: NA
v_call: TRBV6-5
clone_size: NA